This T cell receptor beta chain is from a study of chemoradiotherapy in HPV16-positive cancers. A note on this clone: Antigen: not known.

The germline CDR1 and CDR2 sequences are ENHRY and SYGVKD. CDR3 length: 15 residues. V shed 2 bases and J shed 0 bases, with 10 bases lying between them. Here immunoSEQ multiplex PCR was the method, and the copy in TCRdb shows in-frame clones only, minus some. This table has approximately 27,000 clones, more than 80% appearing once. Overall study findings and caveats: Only a couple of HPV16-positive patients supplied the functional HPV-specificity definition. Candidate HPV-specific clones and E7-related TCR motifs grew in tumor during treatment. For HPV16-positive patients, expanding HPV-responsive T cells associated with longer recurrence-free survival.

Sequencing was performed on blood, taken from a patient who underwent chemoradiotherapy. This TCR came from a human donor with HPV-associated anogenital cancer. The chain recombines TRBV10-3 with TRBJ1-1; a possible D gene is TRBD1 (5 bases). The CDR3 coding sequence is TGTGCCATCAGTGAGCAGGGAGCCATGAACACTGAAGCTTTCTTT. Residues: CAISEQGAMNTEAFF.